This TCR beta chain is from a study of T cells after yellow fever vaccination. Study observations and caveats: Secondary responses were weaker yet peaked faster, day 5 versus 15.

Many counts were recorded for this clonotype. Antigen specificity is unknown. MiXCR, run by TCRdb on the 5' RACE reads, gives a single entry per CDR3 protein. The table lists 140,000 to 150,000 distinct CDR3 sequences, 6.6% of them singletons. CDR3 length: 14 residues. Germline V gene data show CDR1 as MRHNA and CDR2 as SNTAGT. V lost 6 bases and J lost 7; bases outside the gene matches: 7. This chain joins TRBV6-4 and TRBJ2-1, with 9 bases aligning to TRBD1. The TCR sequence derives from a man younger than 40 who received the YFV17D yellow fever vaccine. This sample comprised CD4+ T cells sorted from PBMCs, obtained 10 days after the yellow fever booster vaccination. The CDR3 bases are TGTGCCAGCAGCACACAGGGACAGGGTAATGAGCAGTTCTTC. Its translation: CASSTQGQGNEQFF.